The 23 T cell receptor beta chains below were found in one sample sequenced in a study of technical replicates of blood from a few donors. Assay: immunoSEQ multiplex PCR; the TCRdb copy retains only in-frame clones and omits some. The sample holds fewer than 45,000 clones, 95% to 97% seen once. Sequencing used T cells isolated from PBMCs. Receptor source: a human donor in good health.

This chain joins TRBV6-6 and TRBJ2-1, with TRBD2 identical over 11 bases. Germline V gene sequence: CDR1 MNHNY, CDR2 SVGAGI (reference sequence). The CDR3 spans 16 residues. J was trimmed by 2 bases and V by 0 bases; bases with no gene match: 0. CDR3 amino acids: CASSYSTSGTYNEQFF. The CDR3 nucleotides read TGTGCCAGCAGTTACTCGACTAGCGGGACCTACAATGAGCAGTTCTTC.

The rearrangement joins TRBV5-4 to TRBJ1-2, with a possible D match to TRBD1 (5 bases). CDR1 and CDR2 (germline): SGHNT, YYREEE (reference sequence). The length of the CDR3 is 13 residues. The ends were cut back, 1 base at V and 8 bases at J, with 12 bases in the middle. This CDR3 reads CASSLPGLRGYTF. CDR3 in DNA: TGTGCCAGCAGCTTGCCAGGGTTAAGGGGCTACACCTTC.

The rearrangement links TRBV6-1 to TRBJ2-1; 13 bases agree with TRBD2. V lost 2 bases to trimming and J lost 7 bases; unmatched junction nucleotides: 5. CDR1 is MNHNS and CDR2 is SASEGT in the germline V gene. There are 16 residues in the CDR3. The CDR3, as DNA: TGTGCCAGCAGTGAAATCCGACTAGCGGGAGGTAATGAGCAGTTCTTC. Protein product: CASSEIRLAGGNEQFF.

The chain is built from TRBV9 and TRBJ1-1; tentatively, D is TRBD1 (5 bases). The CDR3 is 12 residues long. The germline V gene has CDR1 SGDLS and CDR2 YYNGEE. Trimming cost V 4 bases and J 11 bases, with 15 bases left between them. The CDR3 protein is CASSRSRVGAFF. The CDR3 DNA reads TGTGCCAGCAGCAGAAGCAGGGTAGGGGCTTTCTTT. The full variable domain, with the rest looked up from reference TRBV9 and TRBJ1-1, is DSGVTQTPKHLITATGQRVTLRCSPRSGDLSVYWYQQSLDQGLQFLIQYYNGEERAKGNILERFSAQQFPDLHSELNLSSLELGDSALYFCASSRSRVGAFFGQGTRLTVV.

The chain couples TRBV5-1 to TRBJ1-1; a weak D match, TRBD1 (5 bases). Trimming pared 4 bases from V and 3 bases from J, leaving 19 bases between. Germline loops: CDR1 SGHRS, CDR2 YFSETQ. The CDR3 consists of 16 residues. The CDR3 DNA follows: TGCGCCAGCAGCGGCGGAACGGTGGGGGGGTACACTGAAGCTTTCTTT. Translated: CASSGGTVGGYTEAFF.

The J gene is TRBJ2-7, the V gene TRBV6-5; 7 nucleotides agree with TRBD2. V was clipped by 5 bases and J by 6 bases; unmatched bases: 4. The V gene's germline CDR1 is MNHEY and CDR2 SVGAGI. CDR3 length: 12 amino acids. CDR3 bases: TGTGCCAGCAGTGCCTCGGGGGGCGAGCAGTACTTC. It encodes CASSASGGEQYF.

The V and J genes are TRBV7-8 and TRBJ2-1; no firm D call. Trimming pared 3 bases from V and 2 bases from J, leaving 8 bases between. Germline values: CDR1 SGHVS, CDR2 FQNEAQ. The CDR3 sequence is 14 residues long. CDR3 amino acids: CASSLIRAYNEQFF. As DNA, the CDR3 is TGTGCCAGCAGCTTGATCCGGGCCTACAATGAGCAGTTCTTC.

The chain combines TRBV5-4 with TRBJ2-1; 11 bases are shared with TRBD2. The trim removed 3 bases at V and 12 bases at J, leaving 11 bases unmatched. CDR3 length: 15 amino acids. Looked up from germline, CDR1 is SGHNT and CDR2 is YYREEE (reference sequence). The CDR3 here is CASSSLAGGSFGQFF. The CDR3 DNA follows: TGTGCCAGCAGCTCTCTAGCGGGGGGCTCATTTGGGCAGTTCTTC.

The J gene is TRBJ1-5, the V gene TRBV6-5; 12 bases align to TRBD1. Germline-derived CDR1 and CDR2 are MNHEY and SVGAGI. The V and J ends lost 5 bases and 2 bases, in that order; junction bases with no gene match: 1. The CDR3 covers 15 residues. CDR3 loop: CASSGTGGGNQPQHF. CDR3 DNA sequence: TGTGCCAGCAGTGGGACAGGGGGCGGCAATCAGCCCCAGCATTTT.

The CDR3: CASSLGRASAYEQYF. CDR3 nucleotides: TGTGCCAGCAGCTTAGGACGGGCTAGCGCCTACGAGCAGTACTTC. The V call is TRBV7-2, the J call TRBJ2-7; D possibly corresponds to TRBD2 (6 bases). Germline CDR1 reads SGHTA; CDR2 reads FQGNSA. The V gene lost 1 base and the J gene lost 2 bases, with 12 bases spanning the gap. This CDR3 has 15 residues.

This rearrangement joins TRBV29-1 to TRBJ1-2, with 7 nucleotides matching TRBD1. Per germline, CDR1 SQVTM and CDR2 ANQGSEA. J lost 12 bases, V lost 4 bases, and 11 bases had no gene match. The CDR3 runs to 12 residues. The CDR3 nucleotides read TGCAGCGTTGCTCGCGACAGGGCAGATAACACCTTC. As protein: CSVARDRADNTF.

The V call is TRBV11-2, the J call TRBJ2-7; 9 nucleotides line up with TRBD2. The ends lost 5 bases at V and 7 bases at J; junction bases unmatched: 9. Germline values: CDR1 SGHAT, CDR2 FQNNGV. This CDR3 comprises 14 residues. The CDR3 reads CASSIAGGRVEQYF. The CDR3 nucleotides read TGTGCCAGCAGCATCGCGGGAGGGCGGGTAGAGCAGTACTTC.

With respect to this clone: Relative to the germline gene, one junction end is altered; a read error may explain this. The chain couples TRBV7-7 to TRBJ2-2; D call uncertain. Germline V gene lookup returns CDR1 SSHAT and CDR2 FNYEAQ (reference sequence). The CDR3 has 15 residues. CDR3 sequence reads: CASSSSLAVAGELFF. The DNA of the CDR3 is TGTGCTAGCAGTTCCTCTTTGGCTGTGGCCGGGGAGCTGTTTTTT.

The chain carries TRBV6-6 and TRBJ2-3, with 7 bases lining up with TRBD2. Germline values: CDR1 MNHNY, CDR2 SVGAGI (reference sequence). Trimming at V came to 11 bases and at J to 4 bases, leaving 12 bases not matched to a gene. The CDR3 contains 14 residues. The CDR3 is CAVRGGRGPDTQYF. The CDR3 DNA is TGTGCCGTGCGTGGCGGGAGAGGCCCAGATACGCAGTATTTT.

This rearrangement joins TRBV9 to TRBJ1-1; D is possibly TRBD1 (5 bases). Germline-derived CDR1 and CDR2 are SGDLS and YYNGEE. The V and J ends lost 0 bases and 5 bases respectively, with 11 bases between them. The CDR3 spans 14 residues. Written as DNA, the CDR3 is TGTGCCAGCAGCGTAGGCGGGGCCCTGACTGAAGCTTTCTTT. Its protein product is CASSVGGALTEAFF.

Turning to this clone: This specimen includes other DNA sequences encoding the same CDR3. The gene calls are TRBV7-3 and TRBJ2-2; TRBD2 matches at 13 bases. With V trimmed by 5 bases and J by 6 bases, 6 bases remained unmatched. The germline V gene has CDR1 SGHTA and CDR2 FQGTGA. The CDR3 is made up of 16 amino acids. The CDR3 nucleotides read TGTGCCAGCAGCCTCGGACTAGCGGGAGCGTCCGGGGAGCTGTTTTTT. Translating it yields CASSLGLAGASGELFF. The whole variable domain, filled in from reference TRBV7-3 and TRBJ2-2, reads GAGVSQTPSNKVTEKGKYVELRCDPISGHTALYWYRQSLGQGPEFLIYFQGTGAADDSGLPNDRFFAVRPEGSVSTLKIQRTERGDSAVYLCASSLGLAGASGELFFGEGSRLTVL.

This clone is a singleton in its sample. CDR3 bases: TGTGCCAGCAGTTCCCCTTTAGGAGGGACTGAAGCTTTCTTT. This encodes CASSSPLGGTEAFF. The chain recombines TRBV28 with TRBJ1-1, with D uncertain. CDR1 is MDHEN, CDR2 SYDVKM, per germline. This CDR3 is built from 14 residues. V shed 4 bases and J shed 5 bases, with 14 bases lying between them.

As for this clone: It is likely a read error, because the conserved phenylalanine at the end of the CDR3 is missing. The DNA is left out, because the CDR3 cannot be placed on it with certainty; the CDR3 is given as TCRdb lists it. The chain joins TRBV7-8 to TRBJ2-7; the table's D call, TRBD2, was not checked against the DNA. The CDR3 is 18 amino acids long, termini counted. The germline gives CDR1 SGHVS, CDR2 FQNEAQ. This CDR3 is CASSVDPDQLLAGGPNHL.

This sequence joins TRBV5-1 and TRBJ2-3; TRBD1 matches at 7 bases. Germline-derived CDR1 and CDR2 are SGHRS and YFSETQ. V dropped 0 bases and J dropped 3; count of bases not matched to a gene: 7. The CDR3 runs to 16 residues. CDR3 in amino acids: CASSLVTRQGTDTQYF. The CDR3 DNA sequence: TGCGCCAGCAGCTTGGTCACGAGACAGGGTACAGATACGCAGTATTTT.

The V and J genes are TRBV5-6 and TRBJ2-1, with 9 nucleotides matching TRBD1. This CDR3 is 15 amino acids long. After removal of 1 base from V and 6 bases from J, the junction contained 5 bases not matched to a gene. Germline CDR1 SGHDT, CDR2 YYEEEE. The CDR3 DNA reads TGTGCCAGCAGCTTGTGGGACAGGGATCTCAATGAGCAGTTCTTC. Protein: CASSLWDRDLNEQFF.

The chain has TRBV4-3 and TRBJ1-4; 7 bases are shared with TRBD1. Germline loops: CDR1 LGHNA, CDR2 YSLEER. The CDR3 consists of 16 residues. Trimming at V came to 3 bases and at J to 4 bases, leaving 8 bases not matched to a gene. The CDR3 spells CASSHRLRGFNEKLFF. The CDR3 DNA reads TGCGCCAGCAGCCATAGACTCAGGGGGTTTAATGAAAAACTGTTTTTT.

This sequence joins TRBV20-1 and TRBJ2-7; D remains unclear. Germline V lookup: CDR1 DFQATT, CDR2 SNEGSKA (reference sequence). This CDR3 comprises 11 residues. The V and J ends lost 0 bases and 7 bases respectively, with 7 bases between them. DNA for the CDR3: TGCAGTGCTAGAGATCTACGGGAGCAGTACTTC. This codes for CSARDLREQYF.

The V call is TRBV25-1, the J call TRBJ2-7; TRBD1 might be the D (6 bases). CDR3 length: 11 residues. Germline CDR1 and CDR2: MGHDK and SYGVNS. V lost 3 bases and J 7 bases, leaving 7 bases between the germline ends. In nucleotides, the CDR3 is TGTGCCAGCAGTGAGGGACAAGAGCAGTACTTC. This encodes CASSEGQEQYF.